The clone carrying this T cell receptor (beta chain) was observed at least ten times. TCRdb processed the 5' RACE reads anew with MiXCR; each CDR3 protein has one entry. The repertoire holds fewer than 90,000 distinct CDR3 sequences, about 4.8% seen once, with 6.5% to 8% in the top ten. The entry originates in a study of T cells of healthy individuals. CDR3 length equals 14 residues. CDR1 is SGHTA and CDR2 is FQGTGA in the germline V gene. V lost 5 bases to trimming and J lost 4 bases, with 14 bases between them. The TCR sequence derives from a female donor in good health. This chain joins TRBV7-3 and TRBJ1-1, with D uncertain. CDR3: CASSPSGPSTEAFF. DNA for the CDR3: TGTGCCAGCAGCCCCTCCGGACCCAGCACTGAAGCTTTCTTT.